This T cell receptor (beta chain) was recorded in a study of blood T cell repertoires in COVID-19. In germline, CDR1 is SGHTA, CDR2 FQGNSA. The V gene lost 4 bases and the J gene lost 6 bases, with 9 bases spanning the gap. This CDR3 is built from 13 residues. The assay was immunoSEQ multiplex PCR, and TCRdb's table has in-frame clones only and misses some. Seen here are about 220,000 clones, roughly 80% observed once, and the top ten hold 2.3%. This receptor was identified in a woman aged 55-69 years with acute or convalescent COVID-19. The sequenced sample was peripheral blood. The V call is TRBV7-2, the J call TRBJ2-2, with D maybe TRBD1 (5 bases). The CDR3 is CASSYQGAGELFF. CDR3 nucleotides: TGTGCCAGCAGCTACCAAGGGGCCGGGGAGCTGTTTTTT.